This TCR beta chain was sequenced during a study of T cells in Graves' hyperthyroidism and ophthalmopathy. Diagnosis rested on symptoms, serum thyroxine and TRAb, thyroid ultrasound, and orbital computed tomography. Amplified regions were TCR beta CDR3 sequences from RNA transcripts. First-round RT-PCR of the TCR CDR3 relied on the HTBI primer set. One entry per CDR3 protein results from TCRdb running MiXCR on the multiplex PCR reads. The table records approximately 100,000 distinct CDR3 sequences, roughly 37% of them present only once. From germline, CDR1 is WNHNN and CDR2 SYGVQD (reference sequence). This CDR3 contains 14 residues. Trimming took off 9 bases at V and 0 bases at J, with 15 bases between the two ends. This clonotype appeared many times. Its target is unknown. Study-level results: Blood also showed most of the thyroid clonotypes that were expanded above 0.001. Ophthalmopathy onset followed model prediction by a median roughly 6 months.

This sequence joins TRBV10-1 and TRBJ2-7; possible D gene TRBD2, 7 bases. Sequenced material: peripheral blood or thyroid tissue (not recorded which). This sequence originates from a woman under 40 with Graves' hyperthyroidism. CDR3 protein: CASPEGGSSYEQYF. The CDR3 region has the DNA TGCGCCAGTCCGGAGGGGGGGAGCTCCTACGAGCAGTACTTC.